This is a list of T cell receptor beta chains from one sample in a study of blood T cell repertoires in COVID-19. The method was immunoSEQ multiplex PCR; TCRdb's version includes in-frame clones alone and lacks a portion of them. The sample gives some 320,000 clones, approximately 89% of which show up once; 7.8% is in the top ten. Sequencing was carried out using peripheral blood. The receptors stem from a woman between 50 and 59 years old who had recovered from COVID-19. The CDR3 runs from the conserved cysteine through the conserved F or W. Each record gives: CDR3 protein, CDR3 DNA, V gene, clone size, J gene, D gene. D genes are given only for firm matches. Only some rows state a clone size, as once, few, many or a class for expanded clones.

CAWSRTGASEAFF	TGTGCCTGGAGTAGGACAGGGGCGTCTGAAGCTTTCTTT	TRBV30	few	TRBJ1-1	TRBD1
CASMGPAATEAFF	TGCGCCAGCATGGGCCCAGCTGCCACTGAAGCTTTCTTT	TRBV5-1	-	TRBJ1-1	-
CAIRDTPNLEVVSGELFF	TGTGCCATCCGAGATACCCCTAATCTTGAGGTGGTATCCGGGGAGCTGTTTTTT	TRBV10-3	few	TRBJ2-2	-
CASSLGFSGGSWAIYEQYF	TGTGCCAGCAGCTTAGGCTTCTCGGGAGGGTCTTGGGCTATCTACGAGCAGTACTTC	TRBV13	-	TRBJ2-7	TRBD2
CASSEDSLYGYTF	TGTGCCAGCAGTGAAGACAGTCTATATGGCTACACCTTC	TRBV6-1	-	TRBJ1-2	-
CASSEGTGGFWKLFF	TGTGCCAGCAGCGAAGGGACAGGGGGCTTCTGGAAACTGTTTTTT	TRBV6-1	-	TRBJ1-4	TRBD1
CASSFRQGSGELFF	TGTGCCAGCAGCTTCCGACAGGGCAGCGGGGAGCTGTTTTTT	TRBV7-7	-	TRBJ2-2	TRBD1
CASSLGQGRQETQYF	TGTGCCAGCAGCCTAGGACAGGGACGGCAAGAGACCCAGTACTTC	TRBV5-4	-	TRBJ2-5	TRBD1
CASSISPVNYGYTF	TGTGCCAGTAGTATAAGTCCAGTTAACTATGGCTACACCTTC	TRBV19	-	TRBJ1-2	-
CASSQVLGSDEQFF	TGCGCCAGCAGCCAAGTCTTAGGGAGCGATGAGCAGTTCTTC	TRBV4-3	-	TRBJ2-1	-
CASSVTAGGYNEQFF	TGTGCCAGCTCTGTCACAGCGGGAGGTTACAATGAGCAGTTCTTC	TRBV28	-	TRBJ2-1	TRBD2